Listed below are T cell receptor beta chains from one sample, sequenced in a study of radiotherapy plus CTLA-4 blockade in lung cancer. Using immunoSEQ multiplex PCR, the repertoire was profiled, and TCRdb retains in-frame clones only, with some absent. This table has some 33,000 clones, 60% to 80% appearing once. The sequencing here drew on peripheral blood, taken from a patient treated with radiotherapy plus ipilimumab. The receptors were sampled from a human donor with non-small cell lung cancer whose response to radiotherapy plus ipilimumab could not be evaluated. Each CDR3 is given with its conserved first and last residue. The order of the fields is D gene, V gene, J gene, clone size, CDR3 length, CDR3 DNA, CDR3 protein. A D gene is named only where the DNA matches it firmly. Only some rows state a clone size, as once, few, many or a class for expanded clones.

TRBD2	TRBV7-2	TRBJ2-1	NA	15	TGTGCCAGCAGCCCCGGACTAGCGGCTTACAATGAGCAGTTCTTC	CASSPGLAAYNEQFF
TRBD1	TRBV6-1	TRBJ2-7	NA	14	TGTGCCAGCACTCTGACAGGGAGCTCCTACGAGCAGTACTTC	CASTLTGSSYEQYF
TRBD1	TRBV6-1	TRBJ2-5	few	13	TGTGCCAGCAGTGGGACAGGGATAAAGACCCAGTACTTC	CASSGTGIKTQYF
TRBD2	TRBV5-4	TRBJ2-7	NA	18	TGTGCCAGCAGCTTTTGGGGGACTAGCGGGGGAACCACCTACGAGCAGTACTTC	CASSFWGTSGGTTYEQYF
NA	TRBV2	TRBJ2-3	NA	13	TGTGCCAGCGCCGCGGAGGGCGCAGATACGCAGTATTTT	CASAAEGADTQYF
TRBD1	TRBV5-1	TRBJ1-2	few	14	TGCGCCAGCAGCTTGGCTGGGACAGAAGGTGGCTACACCTTC	CASSLAGTEGGYTF
NA	TRBV15	TRBJ1-4	NA	16	TGTGCCACCAGCGGGATTCCGGGAACAACTAATGAAAAACTGTTTTTT	CATSGIPGTTNEKLFF
NA	TRBV21-1	TRBJ2-7	few	18	TGTGCCAGCAGCAAAGTCGAGCGGCGGGACAGGGGTATATGCGAGCAGTACTTC	CASSKVERRDRGICEQYF
TRBD2	TRBV30	TRBJ2-3	NA	15	TGTGCCTGGAGTGGCGTGGCGGGAGTGTTGGATACGCAGTATTTT	CAWSGVAGVLDTQYF
NA	TRBV11-3	TRBJ2-5	NA	15	TGTGCCCCGCCTGTTCCGGGAAAGTACCAAGAGACCCAGTACTTC	CAPPVPGKYQETQYF
TRBD2	TRBV6-1	TRBJ2-1	few	15	TGTGCCAGCACGGGCGGGGGGGGCTACGGCTATGAGCAGTTCTTC	CASTGGGGYGYEQFF
NA	TRBV5-1	TRBJ2-2	NA	15	TGCGCCAGCAGCTTGGCCGATACGGGAACCGGGGAGCTGTTTTTT	CASSLADTGTGELFF
TRBD1	TRBV6-1	TRBJ2-7	NA	14	TGTGCCAGCAGTGGACAGGGAAGGGCCTACGAGCAGTACTTC	CASSGQGRAYEQYF
NA	TRBV6-5	TRBJ1-4	NA	15	TGTGCCAGCAGTTGGGGAGGAGTCGAGTATGAAAAACTGTTTTTT	CASSWGGVEYEKLFF
NA	TRBV7-8	TRBJ1-1	NA	12	TGTGCCAGCAGCCTTTCGGGGGAGATAGCTTTCTTT	CASSLSGEIAFF
TRBD1	TRBV5-1	TRBJ2-7	NA	16	TGCGCCAGCAGCTTGTCGGGACAGGGCATCTCCTACGAGCAGTACTTC	CASSLSGQGISYEQYF
NA	TRBV2	TRBJ1-3	NA	16	TGTGCCAGCAGTGAAGAGGGCAGGGCTTCGGGAAACACCATATATTTT	CASSEEGRASGNTIYF
NA	TRBV6-5	TRBJ2-6	NA	14	TGTGCCAGCAGCCAACTAGCTGGGGCCAACGTCCTGACTTTC	CASSQLAGANVLTF
TRBD2	TRBV6-6	TRBJ2-7	NA	15	TGTGCCAGCAGCTCGGGGACTAGCGGTAGCTACGAGCAGTACTTC	CASSSGTSGSYEQYF
TRBD2	TRBV5-1	TRBJ2-7	NA	15	TGCGCCAGCAGCTTGTTAACGGGGGGGTCCTACGAGCAGTACTTC	CASSLLTGGSYEQYF
NA	TRBV5-6	TRBJ1-2	NA	17	TGTGCCAGCAGCTTGGATCTTGCGGGGGTGTATGACTATGGCTACACCTTC	CASSLDLAGVYDYGYTF
TRBD1	TRBV5-1	TRBJ2-3	NA	17	TGCGCCAGCAGCTACGGGACAGGGGGCAGTTATACAGATACGCAGTATTTT	CASSYGTGGSYTDTQYF
NA	TRBV18	TRBJ1-1	few	13	TGTGCCAGCTCAACTCGAGGGGGGGCTGAAGCTTTCTTT	CASSTRGGAEAFF
NA	TRBV6-5	TRBJ2-7	few	14	TGTGCCAGCAGTGAAAGTCCCCAGGGATCCGAGCAGTACTTC	CASSESPQGSEQYF
NA	TRBV11-3	TRBJ2-6	NA	16	TGTGCCAGCAGTCTCCCGGGGAGCTCTGGGGCCAACGTCCTGACTTTC	CASSLPGSSGANVLTF
NA	TRBV28	TRBJ2-1	NA	16	TGTGCCAGCAGTAACCTCAGAACCACAGCCTACAATGAGCAGTTCTTC	CASSNLRTTAYNEQFF
TRBD2	TRBV19	TRBJ2-2	NA	18	TGTGCCAGTAGTATAGATCACGTGCGGGAGGGCAACACCGGGGAGCTGTTTTTT	CASSIDHVREGNTGELFF
NA	TRBV11-3	TRBJ2-7	NA	15	TGTGCCAGCAGCTTTTTACCAGGGGACTCCTACGAGCAGTACTTC	CASSFLPGDSYEQYF
NA	TRBV11-3	TRBJ2-1	NA	13	TGTGCCAGCAGCTACCAATACCGGGACAAGCAGTTCTTC	CASSYQYRDKQFF
TRBD1	TRBV6-1	TRBJ2-6	NA	15	TGTGCCAGCAGCCGGGACAGCTCTGGGGCCAACGTCCTGACTTTC	CASSRDSSGANVLTF
TRBD2	TRBV2	TRBJ2-1	once	15	TGTGCCAGCAGTTTACTAGCGGGAGGGCCCCCTGAGCAGTTCTTC	CASSLLAGGPPEQFF
TRBD1	TRBV7-9	TRBJ1-2	NA	15	TGTGCCAGCAGCCGTGGAGGGGGCGCGTCCTATGGCTACACCTTC	CASSRGGGASYGYTF
TRBD2	TRBV18	TRBJ2-2	NA	15	TGTGCCAGCTCACCTTTTACAGCGGGAAACGGGGAGCTGTTTTTT	CASSPFTAGNGELFF
TRBD2	TRBV6-1	TRBJ2-2	NA	16	TGTGCCAGCAGTGAAATCGTTAGCGGGAGGGCCGGGGAGCTGTTTTTT	CASSEIVSGRAGELFF
TRBD2	TRBV2	TRBJ2-5	NA	14	TGTGCCAGCAGTGAAGAGCGGGAGGGAGAGACCCAGTACTTC	CASSEEREGETQYF
NA	TRBV5-1	TRBJ2-3	NA	13	TGCGCCAGCAGCCAGCGACTAGTGGATACGCAGTATTTT	CASSQRLVDTQYF
NA	TRBV6-1	TRBJ2-7	NA	14	TGTGCCAGCAGTGGGGCCGGGACTTTCTACGAGCAGTACTTC	CASSGAGTFYEQYF
TRBD2	TRBV5-1	TRBJ2-1	NA	15	TGCGCCAGCAGCTCGCTAGCGGGAGGGCTCAATGAGCAGTTCTTC	CASSSLAGGLNEQFF
NA	TRBV28	TRBJ2-2	NA	15	TGTGCCAGCAGTCCGTATGAGGGGAACACCGGGGAGCTGTTTTTT	CASSPYEGNTGELFF
NA	TRBV29-1	TRBJ2-7	NA	11	TGCAGCGTTGAGATACTCGGCGAGCAGTACTTC	CSVEILGEQYF
NA	TRBV19	TRBJ1-1	medium-sized	12	TGTGCCAGTAGTATAGGAAGAGGGAAAGCTTTCTTT	CASSIGRGKAFF
TRBD2	TRBV18	TRBJ2-3	NA	15	TGTGCCAGCTCACGGACTAGCGGGAACACAGATACGCAGTATTTT	CASSRTSGNTDTQYF
NA	TRBV28	TRBJ2-7	NA	16	TGTGCCAGTGCCTTGGGCGGCGGGGCCTTCTCCTACGAGCAGTACTTC	CASALGGGAFSYEQYF
TRBD2	TRBV18	TRBJ2-7	few	17	TGTGCCAGCTCCCAGGCGTCGGGCGGGGGGCGAGCTGGGGAGCAGTACTTC	CASSQASGGGRAGEQYF
NA	TRBV7-8	TRBJ2-5	once	17	TGTGCCAGCAGCTTAGAGGGCGGGGCAAGCCCCTTGTGGACCCAGTACTTC	CASSLEGGASPLWTQYF
TRBD2	TRBV19	TRBJ2-1	NA	16	TGTGCCAGTAGTCTAAGGGACTACACCACCGGGAGTGAGCAGTTCTTC	CASSLRDYTTGSEQFF
TRBD2	TRBV15	TRBJ2-3	NA	16	TGTGCCACCAGCGGAGGACTAGCAGCTAGCACAGATACGCAGTATTTT	CATSGGLAASTDTQYF
NA	TRBV13	TRBJ2-5	NA	13	TGTGCCAGCAGCTTAGAGGGAGGAGAGACCCAGTACTTC	CASSLEGGETQYF
TRBD2	TRBV7-9	TRBJ2-1	NA	14	TGTGCCAGCAGCTCCGGGACTAGCTGGCATGAGCAGTTCTTC	CASSSGTSWHEQFF
NA	TRBV18	TRBJ1-1	NA	11	TGTGCCAGCTCACCGGGGCAACAAGCTTTCTTT	CASSPGQQAFF
NA	TRBV2	TRBJ1-4	NA	14	TGTGCCAGCAGTGTTCTGGACAGTTCCGAAAAACTGTTTTTT	CASSVLDSSEKLFF
TRBD1	TRBV4-3	TRBJ1-6	NA	16	TGCGCCAGCAGCCAAGATCGGACCAGGGGGCACTCACCCCTCCACTTT	CASSQDRTRGHSPLHF
TRBD2	TRBV11-2	TRBJ2-2	NA	16	TGTGCCAGCAGCCCCAATCTAGCGGGAGGGACCGGGGAGCTGTTTTTT	CASSPNLAGGTGELFF
NA	TRBV6-5	TRBJ1-1	NA	13	TGTGCCGGTGCACAGGGAATGAACACTGAAGCTTTCTTT	CAGAQGMNTEAFF
TRBD2	TRBV10-3	TRBJ2-1	NA	15	TGTGCCATCAGCTGGACTAGCGGGAGGGGGGGTGAGCAGTTCTTC	CAISWTSGRGGEQFF